This record looks at one T cell receptor beta chain sequence and its context. Its specific antigen is unknown. Base qualities are not provided; no much larger clone lies one nucleotide away. The germline V gene supplies CDR1 SQVTM and CDR2 ANQGSEA. The cysteine opens and the phenylalanine closes a CDR3 of 14 amino acids. The only DNA kept is the CDR3, 42 bases in frame from the first base. V is pruned by 5 bases and J by 2 bases, leaving 6 bases of the junction without a gene match. Libraries came from 5' RACE. Sequencing used an Illumina MiSeq. TCRdb trimmed the raw reads at Q25, called clones with MiXCR and kept productive beta chains. Rows merge per CDR3 protein into single entries with the most common DNA and genes. A total of some 38,000 distinct CDR3 sequences appear in this sample, about 8.1% of them only once. The ten biggest clones cover 2.9% of the sample. The data were obtained in a study of chronic HIV infection and antiretroviral therapy (dated by TCRdb to about 2015).

This receptor was taken from an adult who had HIV and had not received antiretroviral therapy, or was an uninfected healthy control (not recorded which). The specimen was peripheral blood. The chain is assembled from TRBV29-1 and TRBJ1-5; TRBD1 fits 7 bases in the junction. The CDR3 in this case is CSVQTGIGNQPQHF. The nucleotide sequence is TGCAGCGTTCAGACAGGGATCGGCAATCAGCCCCAGCATTTT.